Below are 11 T cell receptor beta chains sequenced from a single sample in a study of blood T cell repertoires in COVID-19. TCRdb's table, derived via immunoSEQ multiplex PCR, lists solely in-frame clones and lacks some. The sample carries about 180,000 clones, approximately 85% recorded once. The sequencing input was PBMCs or T cells enriched from blood (not recorded which). The receptors here all came from a man aged 35-49 years who had recovered from COVID-19.

The rearrangement links TRBV10-3 to TRBJ2-1, with TRBD1 identical over 8 bases. Trimming at V came to 6 bases and at J to 1 base, leaving 2 bases not matched to a gene. CDR3 length equals 14 residues. Germline CDR1 reads ENHRY; CDR2 reads SYGVKD. CDR3: CAIRQGESYNEQFF. The CDR3 coding sequence is TGTGCCATCAGACAGGGGGAGTCCTACAATGAGCAGTTCTTC.

This chain links TRBV19 with TRBJ1-5; perhaps TRBD1 as D (6 bases). CDR1 and CDR2 from the germline V gene are LNHDA and SQIVND (reference sequence). V was pared by 5 bases and J by 4 bases, with 15 bases between. The CDR3 runs 15 residues. This CDR3 is CASSPMTGGNQPQHF. CDR3 DNA sequence: TGTGCCAGTAGTCCCATGACAGGCGGGAATCAGCCCCAGCATTTT.

This clone was detected only a few times. V is TRBV4-1 and J is TRBJ2-3; D is possibly TRBD1 (5 bases). V gave up 1 base and J gave up 0 bases, with 14 bases separating them. This CDR3 is built from 17 residues. CDR1 is MGHRA, CDR2 YSYEKL, per germline. Here the CDR3 DNA reads TGCGCCAGCAGCCAAGGGATTCAGGGAACTAGCACAGATACGCAGTATTTT. This gives the protein CASSQGIQGTSTDTQYF.

This clone was detected only once. CDR3 residues: CASSLAVGGAANTGELFF. The CDR3 DNA reads TGTGCCAGCAGCTTAGCGGTAGGGGGCGCCGCGAACACCGGGGAGCTGTTTTTT. The chain recombines TRBV7-9 with TRBJ2-2, with 7 nucleotides matching TRBD1. V trimming: 0 bases; J trimming: 0 bases; junction bases outside the gene matches: 7. CDR1 is SEHNR and CDR2 is FQNEAQ in the germline V gene (reference sequence). This CDR3 comprises 18 residues.

The sample holds one count of this clone. The chain uses TRBV27 and TRBJ2-7; D unclear. CDR3 size: 13 residues. Germline-derived CDR1 and CDR2 are MNHEY and SMNVEV (reference sequence). Trimming took off 4 bases at V and 0 bases at J, with 7 bases between the two ends. DNA for the CDR3: TGTGCCAGCAGTTGGCAGCGCTCCTACGAGCAGTACTTC. As protein: CASSWQRSYEQYF.

A note on this clone: The junction does not match germline at one end; this may be a read error. The chain links TRBV6-6 to TRBJ1-2, with 11 bases aligning to TRBD1. The CDR3 contains 14 residues. Germline V gene data show CDR1 as MNHNY and CDR2 as SVGAGI (reference sequence). CDR3 nucleotide sequence: TGTGCCAGCAGTTACCTAACTTTGGGACAGGGGGACGCCTTC. Protein: CASSYLTLGQGDAF.

J is TRBJ2-2 and V is TRBV19; 7 bases line up with TRBD1. J was trimmed by 1 base and V by 11 bases; bases with no gene match: 4. The CDR3 is 13 amino acids. Germline V lookup: CDR1 LNHDA, CDR2 SQIVND (reference sequence). The CDR3: CAVRDRNTGELFF. The CDR3 DNA reads TGTGCCGTCAGGGACAGGAACACCGGGGAGCTGTTTTTT.

The chain links TRBV10-2 to TRBJ1-1, with 7 bases identical to TRBD1. V was pared by 5 bases and J by 5 bases, with 8 bases of the junction left unmatched. The CDR3 is 14 residues long. Germline V lookup: CDR1 WSHSY, CDR2 SAAADI. CDR3 in DNA: TGCGCCAGCAGTCCTATTATCAGGGGGACTGAAGCTTTCTTT. It yields the protein CASSPIIRGTEAFF.

The chain recombines TRBV3-1 (or the pseudogene TRBV3-2) with TRBJ2-7; 13 bases map to TRBD2. This CDR3 comprises 18 residues. CDR1 LGHDT and CDR2 YNNKEL come from the germline V gene (reference sequence). The J segment lost 7 bases and the V segment lost 0 bases, leaving 12 bases of the junction unmatched. CDR3 sequence: CASSQDLGLAGLKGEQYF. The DNA for the CDR3 is TGTGCCAGCAGCCAAGATCTGGGACTAGCGGGGCTAAAGGGGGAGCAGTACTTC.

This chain uses TRBV11-2 with TRBJ2-3, with D tentatively TRBD1 (6 bases). V was clipped by 4 bases and J by 4 bases, with 21 bases between them. The germline V gene has CDR1 SGHAT and CDR2 FQNNGV. The CDR3 loop spans 17 amino acids. This CDR3 is CASSSRTGQGYADTQYF. CDR3 coding DNA: TGTGCCAGCAGCTCCCGAACCGGCCAGGGGTACGCAGATACGCAGTATTTT.

The chain carries TRBV7-9 and TRBJ2-7; 9 nucleotides line up with TRBD1. Germline CDR1 SEHNR, CDR2 FQNEAQ (reference sequence). V lost 0 bases, J lost 3 bases, and 6 bases stayed unmatched. This CDR3 region has 16 residues. The CDR3 coding sequence is TGTGCCAGCAGCTTAGCGGACAGGGGCTCGAGCTACGAGCAGTACTTC. It is translated as CASSLADRGSSYEQYF.